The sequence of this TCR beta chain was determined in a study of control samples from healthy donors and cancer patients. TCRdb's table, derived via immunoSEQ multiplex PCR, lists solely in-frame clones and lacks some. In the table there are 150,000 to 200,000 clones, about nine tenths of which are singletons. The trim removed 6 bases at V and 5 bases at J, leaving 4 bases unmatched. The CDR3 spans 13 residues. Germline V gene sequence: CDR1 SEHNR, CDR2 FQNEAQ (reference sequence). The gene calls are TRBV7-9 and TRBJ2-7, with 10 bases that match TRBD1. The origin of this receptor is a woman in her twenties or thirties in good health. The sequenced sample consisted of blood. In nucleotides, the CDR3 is TGTGCCAGCAGTTGGGACAGGGGTAACGAGCAGTACTTC. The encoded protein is CASSWDRGNEQYF.